This is a list of T cell receptor beta chains from one sample in a study of cytomegalovirus exposure and HLA in healthy donors. Sequenced by immunoSEQ multiplex PCR; TCRdb stores in-frame clones only, minus some. The sample shows approximately 170,000 clones, around three quarters of them seen only once. The sequenced sample was PBMCs. All receptors derive from a man aged 40-55 years in good health and CMV-seronegative. The CDR3 runs from the conserved cysteine through the conserved F or W. D genes are given only for firm matches. Size values are once, few and many counts, or a class for expanded clones, and some rows have none.

>.|TRBV27|TRBJ2-1|.
CASADRDTDNEQFF
TGTGCCAGCGCAGACCGGGACACCGACAATGAGCAGTTCTTC
>.|TRBV7-2|TRBJ1-5|.
CASSSSAGGGPGNQPQHF
TGTGCCAGCAGCTCCTCCGCGGGGGGAGGACCAGGCAATCAGCCCCAGCATTTT
>.|TRBV2|TRBJ2-3|.
CASSDPGGTDTQYF
TGTGCCAGCAGTGATCCCGGAGGCACAGATACGCAGTATTTT
>.|TRBV5-4|TRBJ1-2|.
CASSQTSSRRVSGYTF
TGTGCCAGCAGCCAAACGTCGTCGAGGAGGGTTTCCGGCTACACCTTC
>few|TRBV7-9|TRBJ1-3|.
CASSAGSWGNTIYF
TGTGCCAGCAGCGCGGGAAGTTGGGGAAACACCATATATTTT
>.|TRBV9|TRBJ2-2|TRBD2
CASRRLASTGELFF
TGTGCCAGCCGCAGACTAGCGAGTACCGGGGAGCTGTTTTTT
>.|TRBV5-1|TRBJ2-5|TRBD1
CASSPSGTGGWETQYF
TGCGCCAGCAGCCCGTCCGGGACAGGGGGCTGGGAGACCCAGTACTTC
>.|TRBV5-4|TRBJ2-5|TRBD2
CASSLGGLGAQETQYF
TGTGCCAGCAGCTTGGGGGGACTAGGCGCGCAAGAGACCCAGTACTTC
>.|TRBV2|TRBJ1-4|.
CASSDAARGEKLFF
TGTGCCAGCAGTGATGCGGCCCGGGGTGAAAAACTGTTTTTT
>.|TRBV7-9|TRBJ2-2|.
CASSVRVNTGELFF
TGTGCCAGCAGCGTCAGGGTTAACACCGGGGAGCTGTTTTTT
>.|TRBV13|TRBJ1-1|.
CASSYHLVAEAFF
TGTGCCAGCAGCTACCACCTCGTAGCTGAAGCTTTCTTT
>.|TRBV29-1|TRBJ2-7|TRBD1
CSGGQGIYEQYF
TGCAGCGGTGGACAGGGGATATACGAGCAGTACTTC
>few|TRBV14|TRBJ2-1|TRBD2
CASSALASPFNEQFF
TGTGCCAGCAGCGCACTAGCGTCCCCCTTCAATGAGCAGTTCTTC
>.|TRBV28|TRBJ2-1|TRBD1
CASSPGGADRGYNEQFF
TGTGCCAGCAGTCCAGGGGGAGCGGACAGGGGGTACAATGAGCAGTTCTTC
>.|TRBV7-6|TRBJ2-2|TRBD2
CASSRDSGSNTGELFF
TGTGCCAGCAGCCGAGATAGCGGGTCGAACACCGGGGAGCTGTTTTTT
>.|TRBV9|TRBJ2-5|TRBD1
CASSAVQGSWATQYF
TGTGCCAGCAGCGCCGTACAGGGGTCGTGGGCAACCCAGTACTTC
>.|TRBV28|TRBJ1-3|.
CASSFGFSGNTIYF
TGTGCCAGCAGTTTCGGGTTCTCTGGAAACACCATATATTTT
>few|TRBV27|TRBJ1-3|.
CASSLQGSSGNTIYF
TGTGCCAGCAGTTTACAGGGGAGCTCTGGAAACACCATATATTTT